This T cell receptor beta chain was profiled in a study of healthy donors' naive CD4 and CD8 T cells. Study at large: Donors spanned ages 20-25, 40-50 and 60-70 years, half female. Overall study results and limits: CDR3 charge plus V and J genes appeared to account for approximately 13% of CD4/CD8 variance.

From germline, CDR1 is SGHRS and CDR2 YFSETQ. V lost 0 bases, J lost 2 bases, and 7 bases lay in between. This CDR3 spans 14 amino acids. A linear amplification protocol produced the TCR libraries from roughly 0.5 ug of total RNA. Authors' processing steps: Sequencing covered some 86,000 rearranged alpha-chain transcripts across about 5 healthy donors. TCRdb reprocessed the reads with MiXCR, giving one entry per CDR3 protein. The V and J calls come from TCRdb's annotation, not from the publication. The repertoire holds some 190,000 distinct CDR3 sequences, with around 70% as singletons. As to this clonotype: Its matching antigen is unknown.

Sequencing input: naive CD4+ and CD8+ T cells sorted from blood, pooled from several donors. V usage is TRBV5-1 and J usage is TRBJ2-3; the D is unclear. The TCR originated in a pool of human donors in good health; the sample pools cells from several healthy donors. CDR3 in DNA: TGCGCCAGCAGCTTGGTTCAGGCCACAGATACGCAGTATTTT. Protein product: CASSLVQATDTQYF.